The sequence of this T cell receptor beta chain was determined in a study of OX40 agonist ivuxolimab in advanced cancers. Study results and limitations: Expanded peripheral T cell antigen specificity was not determined.

V dropped 4 bases and J dropped 2 bases, with 10 bases sitting between them. Germline V gene sequence: CDR1 SGHNT, CDR2 YYREEE (reference sequence). This CDR3 is built from 14 residues. TCRdb's table, derived via immunoSEQ multiplex PCR, lists solely in-frame clones and lacks some. Of over 100,000 clones in the sample, 93% are singletons; the top ten hold roughly 1%. Details on this clone: Its antigen is not known.

The source was CD4+ or CD8+ T cells sorted from blood, collected in a trial of the OX40 agonist ivuxolimab. This TCR was recovered from an adult with an advanced solid tumor such as melanoma, head and neck, liver or kidney cancer. The V gene is TRBV5-4, the J gene TRBJ1-5; the D gene is possibly TRBD1 (6 bases). The CDR3 protein is CASSMGAGNQPQHF. CDR3 bases: TGTGCCAGCAGCATGGGGGCAGGCAATCAGCCCCAGCATTTT.